This T cell receptor (beta chain) emerged from a study of control samples from healthy donors and cancer patients. Method: immunoSEQ multiplex PCR; TCRdb's copy keeps in-frame clones and lacks some. The sample carries fewer than 200,000 clones, nearly 90% recorded once. V gave up 4 bases and J gave up 8 bases, with 12 bases separating them. Germline lookup yields CDR1 SQVTM and CDR2 ANQGSEA. The CDR3 is made up of 11 amino acids. The receptor's source is a woman in her forties or fifties in good health. The chain is built from TRBV29-1 and TRBJ2-7; D call uncertain. The sequenced sample was blood. CDR3 loop: CSVVDFPKQYF. The CDR3 DNA follows: TGCAGCGTTGTTGACTTCCCTAAGCAGTACTTC.